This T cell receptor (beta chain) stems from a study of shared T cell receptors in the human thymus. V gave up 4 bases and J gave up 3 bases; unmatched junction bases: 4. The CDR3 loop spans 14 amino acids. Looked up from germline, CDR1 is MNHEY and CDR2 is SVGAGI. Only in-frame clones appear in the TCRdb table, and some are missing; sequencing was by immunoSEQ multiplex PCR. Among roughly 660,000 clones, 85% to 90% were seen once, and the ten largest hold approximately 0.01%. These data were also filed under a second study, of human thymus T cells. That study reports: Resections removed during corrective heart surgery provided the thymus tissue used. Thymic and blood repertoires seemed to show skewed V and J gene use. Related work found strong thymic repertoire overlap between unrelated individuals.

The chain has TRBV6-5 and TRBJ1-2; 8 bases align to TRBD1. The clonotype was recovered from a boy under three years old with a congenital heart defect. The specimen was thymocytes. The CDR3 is CASSFATGDYGYTF. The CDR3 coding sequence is TGTGCCAGCAGTTTCGCGACAGGGGACTATGGCTACACCTTC.